This TCR beta chain was identified in a study of shared clonotypes between healthy human individuals. Selected positively for CCR7 and CD45RO-negative, naive CD8 cells excluded terminally differentiated effector memory CD45RA+ cells. TCRdb keeps only in-frame clones here, not all; method: immunoSEQ multiplex PCR. The sample yields approximately 2,200,000 clones, 85% to 95% seen once. Germline-derived CDR1 and CDR2 are LNHDA and SQIVND (reference sequence). Trimming cost V 6 bases and J 0 bases, with 11 bases left between them. CDR3 length equals 14 residues. The TCR comes from a man in his late teens or twenties in good health. Some clones in this sample may be carry-over from other donors' samples. The sample consisted of naive CD8+ T cells from PBMCs. The chain combines TRBV19 with TRBJ1-1; D is possibly TRBD1 (5 bases). The CDR3 sequence: CASRNVGVNTEAFF. The DNA for the CDR3 is TGTGCCAGTAGGAACGTAGGGGTGAACACTGAAGCTTTCTTT.